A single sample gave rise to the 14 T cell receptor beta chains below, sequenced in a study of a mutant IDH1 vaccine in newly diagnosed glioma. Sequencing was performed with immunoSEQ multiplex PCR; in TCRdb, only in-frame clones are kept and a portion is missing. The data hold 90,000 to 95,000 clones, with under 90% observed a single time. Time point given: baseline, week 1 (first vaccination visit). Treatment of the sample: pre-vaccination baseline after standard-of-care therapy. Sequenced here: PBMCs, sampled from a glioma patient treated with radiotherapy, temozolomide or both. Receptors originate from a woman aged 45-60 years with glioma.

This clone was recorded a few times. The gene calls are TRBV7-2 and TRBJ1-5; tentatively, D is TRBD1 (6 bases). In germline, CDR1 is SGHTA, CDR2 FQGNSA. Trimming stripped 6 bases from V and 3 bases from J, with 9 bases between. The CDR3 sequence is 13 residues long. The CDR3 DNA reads TGTGCCAGCAGAGGACAGATCAATCAGCCCCAGCATTTT. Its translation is CASRGQINQPQHF.

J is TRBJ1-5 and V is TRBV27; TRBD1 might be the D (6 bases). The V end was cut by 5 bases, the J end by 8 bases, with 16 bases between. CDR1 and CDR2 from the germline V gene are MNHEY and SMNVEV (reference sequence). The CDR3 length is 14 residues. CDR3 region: CASSPKGGWEPQHF. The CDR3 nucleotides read TGTGCCAGCAGTCCAAAGGGGGGCTGGGAGCCCCAGCATTTT.

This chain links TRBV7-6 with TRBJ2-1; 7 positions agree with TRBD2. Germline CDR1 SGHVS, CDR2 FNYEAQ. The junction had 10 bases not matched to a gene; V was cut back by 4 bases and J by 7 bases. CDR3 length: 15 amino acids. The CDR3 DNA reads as TGTGCCAGCAGCTGGAGCGGGAACCTGGGTAATGAGCAGTTCTTC. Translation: CASSWSGNLGNEQFF.

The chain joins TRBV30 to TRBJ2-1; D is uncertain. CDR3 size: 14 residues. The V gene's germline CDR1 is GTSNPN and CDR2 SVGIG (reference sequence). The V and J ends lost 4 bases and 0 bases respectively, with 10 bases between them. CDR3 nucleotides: TGTGCCTGGATACCCCCCAGCTCCTACAATGAGCAGTTCTTC. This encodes CAWIPPSSYNEQFF. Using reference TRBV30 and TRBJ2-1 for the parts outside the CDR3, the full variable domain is SQTIHQWPATLVQPVGSPLSLECTVEGTSNPNLYWYRQAAGRGLQLLFYSVGIGQISSEVPQNLSASRPQDRQFILSSKKLLLSDSGFYLCAWIPPSSYNEQFFGPGTRLTVL.

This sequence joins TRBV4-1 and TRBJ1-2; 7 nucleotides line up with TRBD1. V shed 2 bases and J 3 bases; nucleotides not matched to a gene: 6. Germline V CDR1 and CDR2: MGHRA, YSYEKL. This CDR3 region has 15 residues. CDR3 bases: TGCGCCAGCAGCCAACACAGGGGTTTAGACTATGGCTACACCTTC. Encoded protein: CASSQHRGLDYGYTF.

Written as DNA, the CDR3 is TGTGCCAGTAGTATCAGCGGGGGGGGGAAAGAGACCCAGTACTTC. Its protein is CASSISGGGKETQYF. V and J are TRBV19 and TRBJ2-5; TRBD2 aligns across 10 bases. Germline trimming cut 3 bases from V and 3 bases from J; bases unmatched to any gene: 4. Germline V gene lookup returns CDR1 LNHDA and CDR2 SQIVND (reference sequence). CDR3 length: 15 residues.

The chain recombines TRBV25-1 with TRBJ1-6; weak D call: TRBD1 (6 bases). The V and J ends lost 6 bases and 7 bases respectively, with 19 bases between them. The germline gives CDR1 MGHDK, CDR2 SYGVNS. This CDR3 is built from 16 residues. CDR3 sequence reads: CASSSFGGAGNSPLHF. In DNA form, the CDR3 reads TGTGCCAGCAGCTCCTTCGGGGGGGCGGGGAATTCACCCCTCCACTTT.

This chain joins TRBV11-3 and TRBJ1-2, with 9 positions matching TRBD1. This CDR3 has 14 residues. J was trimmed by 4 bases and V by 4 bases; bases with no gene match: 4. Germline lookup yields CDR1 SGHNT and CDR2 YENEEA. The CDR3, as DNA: TGTGCCAGCAGCTCCTTACAGGGGGCCTATGGCTACACCTTC. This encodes CASSSLQGAYGYTF.

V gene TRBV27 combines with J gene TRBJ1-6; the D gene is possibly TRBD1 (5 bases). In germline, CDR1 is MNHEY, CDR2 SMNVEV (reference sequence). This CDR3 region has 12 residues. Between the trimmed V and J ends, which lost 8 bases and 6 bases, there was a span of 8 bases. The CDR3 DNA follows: TGTGCCAGCCAAGGGGCTAATTCACCCCTCCACTTT. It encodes CASQGANSPLHF.

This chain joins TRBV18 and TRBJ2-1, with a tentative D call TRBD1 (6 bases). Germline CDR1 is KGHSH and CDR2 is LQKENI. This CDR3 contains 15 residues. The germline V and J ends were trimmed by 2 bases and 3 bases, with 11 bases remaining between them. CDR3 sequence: CASSPVDSRYNEQFF. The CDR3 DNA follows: TGTGCCAGCTCACCAGTGGACAGCCGCTACAATGAGCAGTTCTTC.

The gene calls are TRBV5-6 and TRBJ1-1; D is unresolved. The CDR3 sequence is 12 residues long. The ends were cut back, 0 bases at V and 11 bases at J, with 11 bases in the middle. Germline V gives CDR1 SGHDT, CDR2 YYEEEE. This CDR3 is CASSLGGGYAFF. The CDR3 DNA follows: TGTGCCAGCAGCTTGGGAGGTGGGTATGCTTTCTTT.

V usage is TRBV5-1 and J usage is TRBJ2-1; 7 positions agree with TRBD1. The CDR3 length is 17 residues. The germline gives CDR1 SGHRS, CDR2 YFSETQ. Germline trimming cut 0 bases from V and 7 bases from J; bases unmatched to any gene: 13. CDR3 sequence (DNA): TGCGCCAGCAGCTTGGCGAGGGGGCGAGGAGATGGTAATGAGCAGTTCTTC. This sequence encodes CASSLARGRGDGNEQFF.

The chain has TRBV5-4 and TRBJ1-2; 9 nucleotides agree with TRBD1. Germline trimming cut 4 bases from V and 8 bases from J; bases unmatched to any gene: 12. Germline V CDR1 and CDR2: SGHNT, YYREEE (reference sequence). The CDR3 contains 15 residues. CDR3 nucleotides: TGTGCCAGCAGCCCACCGCCTGGACAGGGGACGGGCTACACCTTC. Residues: CASSPPPGQGTGYTF.

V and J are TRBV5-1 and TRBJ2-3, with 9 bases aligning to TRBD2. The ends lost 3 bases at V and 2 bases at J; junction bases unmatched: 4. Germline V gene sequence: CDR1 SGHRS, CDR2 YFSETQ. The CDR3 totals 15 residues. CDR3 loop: CASSSPGLATDTQYF. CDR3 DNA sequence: TGCGCCAGCAGCTCTCCGGGACTAGCCACAGATACGCAGTATTTT.